The present T cell receptor (beta chain) was sequenced within a study of T cell clonotyping in hematopoietic cell transplantation. Here immunoSEQ multiplex PCR was the method, and the copy in TCRdb shows in-frame clones only, minus some. Here the sample spans fewer than 80,000 clones, approximately 94% being singletons. Study-wide results and limits: Recipient TCR diversity dropped after transplant; expanded clonotypes rose from day 30 to 180.

To note about this clone: Antigen: not known.

This receptor was obtained from a man aged 45-60 years in good health. Some clones in this sample may be carry-over from other donors' samples. Input material: peripheral blood mononuclear cells.

The CDR3 DNA sequence: TGTGCCACGCCGGGACAGGGGGCGGTGGGCGAGCAGTACTTC. Translated: CATPGQGAVGEQYF. This chain joins TRBV10-3 and TRBJ2-7; 12 nucleotides line up with TRBD1. Germline trimming cut 10 bases from V and 6 bases from J; bases unmatched to any gene: 10. The CDR3 is 14 residues long. The germline V gene encodes CDR1 ENHRY and CDR2 SYGVKD.